The 9 T cell receptor beta chains listed next were all sequenced from one sample in a study of T cells after yellow fever vaccination. TCRdb reanalysed the 5' RACE reads using MiXCR and keeps one entry per CDR3 protein. The sample has hundreds of thousands of distinct CDR3 sequences, roughly 14% seen once. Here the sequenced sample was PBMCs, taken on the day of the yellow fever booster vaccination. All receptors come from a man aged 25-45 years who received the YFV17D yellow fever vaccine.

This clonotype was counted a few times. The chain has TRBV10-1 and TRBJ2-7; a weak D match, TRBD2 (6 bases). Looked up from germline, CDR1 is WNHNN and CDR2 is SYGVQD (reference sequence). The CDR3 length is 15 residues. V was shortened by 3 bases and J by 5 bases, with 17 bases between the two germline ends. The CDR3 here is CASSDASSRRDEQYF. CDR3 nucleotide sequence: TGCGCCAGCAGTGATGCCTCTAGCCGGAGGGACGAGCAGTACTTC.

This clonotype was observed at least ten times. CDR3 coding DNA: TGTGCCAGCAGTCGCGAGGGGACAGGTCTCAATGAGCAGTTCTTC. It translates to CASSREGTGLNEQFF. V usage is TRBV28 and J usage is TRBJ2-1, with 8 bases identical to TRBD1. The CDR3 consists of 15 residues. The junction had 9 bases not matched to a gene; V was cut back by 5 bases and J by 6 bases. Germline assignment: CDR1 MDHEN and CDR2 SYDVKM.

This clonotype showed up just a few times. The V gene is TRBV11-2, the J gene TRBJ2-7, with TRBD1 matching over 8 bases. J lost 6 bases, V lost 3 bases, and 7 bases had no gene match. Looked up from germline, CDR1 is SGHAT and CDR2 is FQNNGV. The CDR3 runs to 14 residues. The CDR3 is CASSLAGQASEQYF. The CDR3 DNA is TGTGCCAGCAGCTTGGCGGGACAGGCGAGCGAGCAGTACTTC.

The J gene is TRBJ2-3, the V gene TRBV4-3; D may be TRBD2 (6 bases). CDR3 length equals 14 residues. Trimming stripped 1 base from V and 4 bases from J, with 9 bases between. Looked up from germline, CDR1 is LGHNA and CDR2 is YSLEER. CDR3 DNA: TGCGCCAGCAGCCAAGGACTAGGATCAGATACGCAGTATTTT. This codes for CASSQGLGSDTQYF.

This clonotype was recorded a few times. The chain's CDR3 is CASSPTGTELNTEAFF. The CDR3 coding sequence is TGTGCCAGCAGCCCGACAGGGACGGAATTGAACACTGAAGCTTTCTTT. The V call is TRBV11-3, the J call TRBJ1-1, with 7 bases fitting TRBD1. CDR3 size: 16 residues. Germline V CDR1 and CDR2: SGHNT, YENEEA. V dropped 5 bases and J dropped 0; count of bases not matched to a gene: 9.

The chain employs TRBV19 and TRBJ1-4; D uncertain. The length of the CDR3 is 15 residues. Germline CDR1 LNHDA, CDR2 SQIVND (reference sequence). Trimming cost V 3 bases and J 8 bases, with 16 bases left between them. The CDR3 nucleotides are TGTGCCAGTAGTATTTGGGAAGGGTCGACGGAAAAACTGTTTTTT. Amino acid sequence: CASSIWEGSTEKLFF.

The chain links TRBV7-2 to TRBJ2-1; 9 bases are shared with TRBD2. CDR1 and CDR2 from the germline V gene are SGHTA and FQGNSA. After removal of 8 bases from V and 8 bases from J, the junction contained 13 bases not matched to a gene. There are 15 residues in the CDR3. This CDR3 reads CASERSGTSRHEQFF. DNA of the CDR3: TGTGCCAGCGAACGGAGCGGGACTAGCAGGCATGAGCAGTTCTTC.

This CDR3 is CASSLSNRAGETQYF. CDR3 coding DNA: TGCGCCAGCAGCTTAAGCAACCGCGCGGGAGAGACCCAGTACTTC. The chain uses TRBV5-1 and TRBJ2-5, with D possibly matching TRBD2 (5 bases). The germline V gene has CDR1 SGHRS and CDR2 YFSETQ. This CDR3 comprises 15 residues. Trimming pared 2 bases from V and 4 bases from J, leaving 15 bases between.

This rearrangement joins TRBV3-1 to TRBJ2-2, with 9 bases identical to TRBD1. V shed 7 bases, J shed 5 bases, and the junction held 11 bases outside the gene matches. The CDR3 spans 16 residues. Germline values: CDR1 LGHDT, CDR2 YNNKEL (reference sequence). The DNA of the CDR3 is TGTGCCAGCACCTATTCGGGCGGGACAGGGACCGGGGAGCTGTTTTTT. It encodes CASTYSGGTGTGELFF.